This passage covers 17 T cell receptor beta chains from one sample sequenced in a study of T cells in Graves' hyperthyroidism and ophthalmopathy. TCR beta CDR3 region amplification was performed from RNA transcripts. The primer set for the first-round RT-PCR of the TCR CDR3 was HTBI. Using its own MiXCR run on the multiplex PCR reads, TCRdb lists one record per CDR3 protein. Among about 700,000 distinct CDR3 sequences listed, around 15% were seen once. Sequenced sample: blood. The receptors here all came from a woman under 30 with Graves' hyperthyroidism.

This clonotype has only a few counts. The chain recombines TRBV27 with TRBJ2-7; 11 nucleotides line up with TRBD2. V trimming: 6 bases; J trimming: 4 bases; junction bases outside the gene matches: 8. Germline V CDR1 and CDR2: MNHEY, SMNVEV (reference sequence). This CDR3 is 15 amino acids long. The CDR3 is CASRKLAGGLYEQYF. CDR3 bases: TGTGCCAGCAGGAAGCTAGCGGGAGGCTTGTACGAGCAGTACTTC.

The chain carries TRBV13 and TRBJ2-1; 9 bases are a match to TRBD2. Germline V gene data show CDR1 as PRHDT and CDR2 as FYEKMQ (reference sequence). CDR3 length equals 16 residues. The V gene end was trimmed by 5 bases and the J gene end by 9 bases; junction bases not matched to a gene: 14. The CDR3 sequence is CASSPAGVAGAGEQFF. The CDR3 coding sequence is TGTGCCAGCAGCCCCGCCGGGGTAGCGGGAGCCGGTGAGCAGTTCTTC.

This clonotype was counted at least ten times. The V call is TRBV18, the J call TRBJ1-1, with D uncertain. CDR3 size: 13 residues. Germline CDR1 reads KGHSH; CDR2 reads LQKENI. Trimming left V 4 bases short and J 1 base short, with 7 bases between. The chain's CDR3 is CASSQFTNTEAFF. CDR3 nucleotides: TGTGCCAGCTCACAATTCACGAACACTGAAGCTTTCTTT.

The chain is built from TRBV7-9 and TRBJ2-7; TRBD2 is a possible D gene (6 bases). CDR3 length: 15 residues. V was clipped by 5 bases and J by 6 bases, with 20 bases between them. Per the germline V gene, CDR1 is SEHNR and CDR2 is FQNEAQ (reference sequence). CDR3 in amino acids: CASSRSGGVLLEQYF. The CDR3 DNA sequence: TGTGCCAGCAGCCGGTCCGGCGGGGTTCTCCTCGAGCAGTACTTC.

As regards this clonotype: An end of the junction differs from the germline gene, which may be a read error. The rearrangement joins TRBV4-1 to TRBJ2-7, with 8 bases aligning to TRBD1. The germline CDR1 and CDR2 sequences are MGHRA and YSYEKL. CDR3 length: 15 residues. The CDR3 bases are TGCGCCAGCGGCCAAGGTCCCAGGGGGCTGGGCGAGCAGTACTTC. This encodes CASGQGPRGLGEQYF.

V gene TRBV12-3 or TRBV12-4 combines with J gene TRBJ2-5; D ambiguous. The CDR3 is 11 amino acids. V was cut by 8 bases and J by 4 bases, with 8 bases left in between. The CDR3 loop reads CASGSGETQYF. CDR3 DNA sequence: TGTGCCAGCGGTTCGGGAGAGACCCAGTACTTC.

This clonotype occurred a few times. The CDR3 DNA follows: TGTGCCAGCAGTGACAGGGGCCTTACTGATCAGCCCCAGCATTTT. This encodes CASSDRGLTDQPQHF. V is TRBV6-1 and J is TRBJ1-5; D might be TRBD1 (6 bases). The V end lost 3 bases, the J end lost 5 bases, and 14 bases lay between the germline ends. CDR3 size: 15 residues. CDR1 and CDR2 (germline): MNHNS, SASEGT.

This clonotype was recorded many times. V is TRBV30 and J is TRBJ2-7; the D gene is possibly TRBD2 (6 bases). The ends were cut back, 3 bases at V and 0 bases at J, with 12 bases in the middle. This CDR3 has 14 residues. Germline V CDR1 and CDR2: GTSNPN, SVGIG (reference sequence). The CDR3 loop is CAWSREFSSYEQYF. The CDR3 DNA reads TGTGCCTGGAGCCGGGAGTTTTCCTCCTACGAGCAGTACTTC. The full variable domain, rest sourced from reference TRBV30 and TRBJ2-7, is SQTIHQWPATLVQPVGSPLSLECTVEGTSNPNLYWYRQAAGRGLQLLFYSVGIGQISSEVPQNLSASRPQDRQFILSSKKLLLSDSGFYLCAWSREFSSYEQYFGPGTRLTVT.

The gene calls are TRBV7-9 and TRBJ2-1, with 13 bases that match TRBD2. The germline V gene has CDR1 SEHNR and CDR2 FQNEAQ (reference sequence). V lost 3 bases and J lost 4; bases outside the gene matches: 6. This CDR3 comprises 17 residues. The CDR3 loop is CASSFSGTSGAYNEQFF. The DNA of the CDR3 is TGTGCCAGCAGCTTCTCCGGGACTAGCGGGGCTTACAATGAGCAGTTCTTC. Combining the CDR3 with reference TRBV7-9 and TRBJ2-1 gives the whole variable domain DTGVSQNPRHKITKRGQNVTFRCDPISEHNRLYWYRQTLGQGPEFLTYFQNEAQLEKSRLLSDRFSAERPKGSFSTLEIQRTEQGDSAMYLCASSFSGTSGAYNEQFFGPGTRLTVL.

The CDR3 region is CSVGTMNTEAFF. DNA for the CDR3: TGCAGCGTCGGGACTATGAACACTGAAGCTTTCTTT. V gene TRBV29-1 combines with J gene TRBJ1-1; possibly TRBD1 for D (5 bases). The V and J ends lost 6 bases and 0 bases respectively, with 8 bases between them. CDR1 is SQVTM, CDR2 ANQGSEA, per germline. The CDR3 extends over 12 amino acids. Supplemented by reference TRBV29-1 and TRBJ1-1, the full variable domain reads SAVISQKPSRDICQRGTSLTIQCQVDSQVTMMFWYRQQPGQSLTLIATANQGSEATYESGFVIDKFPISRPNLTFSTLTVSNMSPEDSSIYLCSVGTMNTEAFFGQGTRLTVV.

This clonotype appeared a few times. The J gene is TRBJ2-1, the V gene TRBV6-2 or TRBV6-3, with unresolved D. Germline lookup yields CDR1 MNHEY and CDR2 SVGEGT. The CDR3 has 17 amino acids. Trimming stripped 6 bases from V and 0 bases from J, with 18 bases between. CDR3 DNA: TGTGCCAGCAGCCTTCTTATCCCGAGGAGCTCCTACAATGAGCAGTTCTTC. Protein sequence: CASSLLIPRSSYNEQFF.

This clonotype was counted between two and nine times. A much more abundant neighbour one base away suggests this may be a read error. The V and J genes are TRBV11-1 and TRBJ2-1; D is unclear. Germline V gene lookup returns CDR1 SGHAT and CDR2 FQDESV (reference sequence). This CDR3 region has 16 residues. This CDR3 is CASSLGARASYNERFF. For the CDR3, the DNA is TGTGCCAGCAGCTTAGGGGCCCGGGCTTCCTACAATGAGCGGTTCTTC.

This clonotype was found many times. V and J are TRBV7-9 and TRBJ2-5; D is unclear. The CDR3 consists of 13 residues. CDR1 and CDR2 (germline): SEHNR, FQNEAQ (reference sequence). V dropped 5 bases and J dropped 5 bases, with 12 bases sitting between them. CDR3 region: CASSIRSGETQYF. CDR3 nucleotides: TGTGCCAGCAGCATTAGGAGTGGGGAGACCCAGTACTTC.

As concerns this clonotype: Given a much more abundant clone one base away, this may be a read error. The rearrangement links TRBV11-2 to TRBJ2-3; D remains ambiguous. Trimming took 7 bases from V and 8 from J, leaving 13 bases between them. This CDR3 region has 12 residues. CDR1 is SGHAT, CDR2 FQNNGV, per germline. The CDR3 DNA reads as TGTGCCAGCACCCCCCCCCGAGGTACGCAGTATTTT. Protein: CASTPPRGTQYF.

This clonotype has only a few counts. The chain couples TRBV10-3 to TRBJ1-2; TRBD1 might be the D (5 bases). With 11 bases removed from V and 2 bases from J, the gap between germline ends came to 15 bases. The CDR3 is 13 amino acids. Germline lookup yields CDR1 ENHRY and CDR2 SYGVKD. The CDR3 here is CAGSSGVNYGYTF. CDR3 coding DNA: TGTGCCGGTTCCTCGGGGGTGAACTATGGCTACACCTTC.

The chain recombines TRBV7-2 with TRBJ1-1; D unclear. Germline V gives CDR1 SGHTA, CDR2 FQGNSA. The CDR3 is 12 residues long. V lost 6 bases and J lost 4, with 9 bases in between. CDR3 sequence: CASSEYPTEAFF. CDR3 DNA sequence: TGTGCCAGCAGTGAATACCCCACTGAAGCTTTCTTT.

This clonotype was observed many times. V usage is TRBV12-3 or TRBV12-4 and J usage is TRBJ2-7, with D maybe TRBD2 (5 bases). Trimming stripped 4 bases from V and 2 bases from J, with 9 bases between. The CDR3 consists of 13 residues. The CDR3 loop is CASSSSSPYEQYF. The CDR3 DNA sequence: TGTGCCAGCAGTTCATCTAGCCCCTACGAGCAGTACTTC.